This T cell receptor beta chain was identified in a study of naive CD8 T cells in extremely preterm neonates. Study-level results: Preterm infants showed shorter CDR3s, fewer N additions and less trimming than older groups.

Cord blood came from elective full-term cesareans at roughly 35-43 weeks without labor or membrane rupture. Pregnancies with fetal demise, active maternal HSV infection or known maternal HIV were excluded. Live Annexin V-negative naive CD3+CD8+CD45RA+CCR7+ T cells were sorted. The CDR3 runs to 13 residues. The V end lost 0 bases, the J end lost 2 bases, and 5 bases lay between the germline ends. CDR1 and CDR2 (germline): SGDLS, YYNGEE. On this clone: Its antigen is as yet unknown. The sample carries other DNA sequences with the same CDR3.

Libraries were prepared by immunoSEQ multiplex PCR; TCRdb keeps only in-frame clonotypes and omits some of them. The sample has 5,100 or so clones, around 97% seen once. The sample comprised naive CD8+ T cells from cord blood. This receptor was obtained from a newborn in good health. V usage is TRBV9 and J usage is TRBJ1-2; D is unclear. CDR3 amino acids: CASSVGQNYGYTF. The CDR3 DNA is TGTGCCAGCAGCGTAGGACAAAACTATGGCTACACCTTC.